This is a list of T cell receptor beta chains from one sample in a study of blood T cells in healthy people across ages. TCRdb re-called the 5' RACE reads with MiXCR, one entry per CDR3 protein. The table records 1.5 million to 2 million distinct CDR3 sequences, approximately 30% of them present only once. Sequencing was performed on blood. Source of these receptors: a young woman in good health. Both conserved end residues are part of each CDR3. Each record gives: D gene, clone size, V gene, J gene, CDR3 DNA, CDR3 protein. D genes are given only for firm matches. Clone sizes are given selectively: once, few, many, or a class where the clone is expanded.

D gene: .
clone size: many
V gene: TRBV20-1
J gene: TRBJ1-2
CDR3 DNA: TGCAGTGCTGCTACAGGGAACTATGGCTACACCTTC
CDR3 protein: CSAATGNYGYTF

D gene: TRBD2
clone size: .
V gene: TRBV4-3
J gene: TRBJ2-5
CDR3 DNA: TGCGCCAGCAGCAACAGGGGGGGACTAGCGAGGGAGACCCAGTACTTC
CDR3 protein: CASSNRGGLARETQYF

D gene: .
clone size: .
V gene: TRBV18
J gene: TRBJ1-2
CDR3 DNA: TGTGCCAGCTCACCACGGACAGACGGCGATGGCTACACCTTC
CDR3 protein: CASSPRTDGDGYTF

D gene: .
clone size: few
V gene: TRBV4-3
J gene: TRBJ2-4
CDR3 DNA: TGCGCCAGCAGCCAAGATCTGAGGCCGCGAAACATTCAGTACTTC
CDR3 protein: CASSQDLRPRNIQYF

D gene: TRBD1
clone size: .
V gene: TRBV25-1
J gene: TRBJ1-1
CDR3 DNA: TGTGCCAGCAGGGGGACAGGGTACACTGAAGCTTTCTTT
CDR3 protein: CASRGTGYTEAFF

D gene: .
clone size: .
V gene: TRBV12-3/TRBV12-4
J gene: TRBJ1-3
CDR3 DNA: TGTGCCAGCAGCCCTCGACAAGCGAGCTCTGGAAACACCATATATTTT
CDR3 protein: CASSPRQASSGNTIYF

D gene: .
clone size: few
V gene: TRBV12-3/TRBV12-4
J gene: TRBJ2-3
CDR3 DNA: TGTGCCAGCGGGCGACGGGCTAGCTTGGGCACAGATACGCAGTATTTT
CDR3 protein: CASGRRASLGTDTQYF

D gene: .
clone size: many
V gene: TRBV15
J gene: TRBJ2-7
CDR3 DNA: TGTGCCACCAGCAGAGAGGGGGGAGACTTCTCCTACGAGCAGTACTTC
CDR3 protein: CATSREGGDFSYEQYF

D gene: .
clone size: few
V gene: TRBV7-8
J gene: TRBJ2-1
CDR3 DNA: TGTGCCAGCAGCTTGGGGAATCGCGGGGCCGTTAACAATGAGCAGTTCTTC
CDR3 protein: CASSLGNRGAVNNEQFF

D gene: .
clone size: .
V gene: TRBV11-3
J gene: TRBJ1-2
CDR3 DNA: TGTGCCAGCAGCGTGGACCGAGCCGGCACTCGTTCTAACTATGGCTACACCTTC
CDR3 protein: CASSVDRAGTRSNYGYTF

D gene: .
clone size: many
V gene: TRBV18
J gene: TRBJ2-4
CDR3 DNA: TGTGCCAGCTCACCGGGGCAGGGTTACGGAAACATTCAGTACTTC
CDR3 protein: CASSPGQGYGNIQYF

D gene: .
clone size: few
V gene: TRBV7-9
J gene: TRBJ1-2
CDR3 DNA: TGTGCCAGCAGCCGAATTGTTGGGGGGGACTATGGCTACACCTTC
CDR3 protein: CASSRIVGGDYGYTF

D gene: .
clone size: many
V gene: TRBV2
J gene: TRBJ2-1
CDR3 DNA: TGTGCCAGCAGTGGCAGCAATGAGCAGTTCTTC
CDR3 protein: CASSGSNEQFF

D gene: TRBD2
clone size: few
V gene: TRBV11-3
J gene: TRBJ2-5
CDR3 DNA: TGTGCCAGCAGCCCCTTTGGGACTAGCGGGCAAGAGACCCAGTACTTC
CDR3 protein: CASSPFGTSGQETQYF

D gene: TRBD2
clone size: .
V gene: TRBV6-5
J gene: TRBJ2-1
CDR3 DNA: TGTGCCAGCAGTTGGTTCCCGGGACTAGCCTCCTACAATGAGCAGTTCTTC
CDR3 protein: CASSWFPGLASYNEQFF

D gene: .
clone size: .
V gene: TRBV20-1
J gene: TRBJ2-7
CDR3 DNA: TGCAGTGGCTCGGCTGGTGGAACCTACGAGCAGTACTTC
CDR3 protein: CSGSAGGTYEQYF

D gene: .
clone size: few
V gene: TRBV5-1
J gene: TRBJ1-2
CDR3 DNA: TGCGCCAGCAGCTGGATCCCAGGGTTCCTTTCGGGCTACACCTTC
CDR3 protein: CASSWIPGFLSGYTF

D gene: TRBD2
clone size: few
V gene: TRBV20-1
J gene: TRBJ2-3
CDR3 DNA: TGCAGTGCTTTGGGACTAGCGGGTTGGTACACAGATACGCAGTATTTT
CDR3 protein: CSALGLAGWYTDTQYF

D gene: TRBD2
clone size: .
V gene: TRBV24-1
J gene: TRBJ2-1
CDR3 DNA: TGTGCCACCAGTGATTTGAGTCTAGCGGGGGTAAATGAGCAGTTCTTC
CDR3 protein: CATSDLSLAGVNEQFF

D gene: .
clone size: .
V gene: TRBV20-1
J gene: TRBJ1-3
CDR3 DNA: TGCAGTGCTAGAGCAGTCACATCTGGAAACACCATATATTTT
CDR3 protein: CSARAVTSGNTIYF

D gene: TRBD2
clone size: .
V gene: TRBV12-3/TRBV12-4
J gene: TRBJ2-1
CDR3 DNA: TGTGCCAGCAGTCAAACCCCCGGCCGGGGGGAAAACTACAATGAGCAGTTCTTC
CDR3 protein: CASSQTPGRGENYNEQFF

D gene: TRBD1
clone size: .
V gene: TRBV7-9
J gene: TRBJ2-7
CDR3 DNA: TGTGCCAGCAGCTTAGGAGACAGGGGGCGTATTGGCGAGCAGTACTTC
CDR3 protein: CASSLGDRGRIGEQYF

D gene: TRBD1
clone size: many
V gene: TRBV27
J gene: TRBJ1-6
CDR3 DNA: TGTGCCAGCAGCCTAGGACAGGGTTACAATTCACCCCTCCACTTT
CDR3 protein: CASSLGQGYNSPLHF

D gene: .
clone size: many
V gene: TRBV20-1
J gene: TRBJ2-7
CDR3 DNA: TGCAGTGCTATGCCCCCCGGTTACTACGAGCAGTACTTC
CDR3 protein: CSAMPPGYYEQYF

D gene: .
clone size: .
V gene: TRBV5-1
J gene: TRBJ2-7
CDR3 DNA: TGCGCCAGCAGCTTGGATAATGGACTCCGAATCGACGAGCAGTACTTC
CDR3 protein: CASSLDNGLRIDEQYF

D gene: TRBD2
clone size: many
V gene: TRBV4-1
J gene: TRBJ2-5
CDR3 DNA: TGCGCCAGCAGCCAATGGGGACTAGCGGGGGGTATGGAGACCCAGTACTTC
CDR3 protein: CASSQWGLAGGMETQYF

D gene: .
clone size: many
V gene: TRBV7-2
J gene: TRBJ2-7
CDR3 DNA: TGTGCCAGCAGCTCCGTGGCGCTAGCGCTTAGCTCCTACGAGCAGTACTTC
CDR3 protein: CASSSVALALSSYEQYF

D gene: .
clone size: many
V gene: TRBV24-1
J gene: TRBJ2-1
CDR3 DNA: TGTGCCACCCGGAGTTGGGGGCGCGACAATGAGCAGTTCTTC
CDR3 protein: CATRSWGRDNEQFF

D gene: TRBD1
clone size: .
V gene: TRBV4-3
J gene: TRBJ2-3
CDR3 DNA: TGCGCCAGCAGCCAAGATATTACCGCCGACAGGGCCAGCACAGATACGCAGTATTTT
CDR3 protein: CASSQDITADRASTDTQYF

D gene: TRBD2
clone size: .
V gene: TRBV7-6
J gene: TRBJ2-1
CDR3 DNA: TGTGCCAGCAGCCGCCTCCTAGCGGGGGCTTACAATGAGCAGTTCTTC
CDR3 protein: CASSRLLAGAYNEQFF

D gene: TRBD2
clone size: .
V gene: TRBV5-1
J gene: TRBJ2-3
CDR3 DNA: TGCGCCAGCAGCTTGGGGGCTAGCGGGCCCTTGGATACGCAGTATTTT
CDR3 protein: CASSLGASGPLDTQYF

D gene: TRBD1
clone size: many
V gene: TRBV7-2
J gene: TRBJ1-2
CDR3 DNA: TGTGCCAGCAGCCTAAACAGGGGACGGGATGGCTACACCTTC
CDR3 protein: CASSLNRGRDGYTF

D gene: .
clone size: many
V gene: TRBV12-3/TRBV12-4
J gene: TRBJ2-7
CDR3 DNA: TGTGCCAGCAGTTTAGTCCACGAGCAGTACTTC
CDR3 protein: CASSLVHEQYF

D gene: .
clone size: many
V gene: TRBV6-6
J gene: TRBJ2-7
CDR3 DNA: TGTGCCAGCAGTTCCCCAGAGGGGAGCATCTACGAGCAGTACTTC
CDR3 protein: CASSSPEGSIYEQYF

D gene: .
clone size: .
V gene: TRBV12-3/TRBV12-4
J gene: TRBJ2-5
CDR3 DNA: TGTGCCAGCAGTGCCCGAGGGGCCTCAGGTGGAGAGACCCAGTACTTC
CDR3 protein: CASSARGASGGETQYF

D gene: TRBD2
clone size: .
V gene: TRBV20-1
J gene: TRBJ2-1
CDR3 DNA: TGCAGTACTGTTCCCGGGACTAGTGTCAATGAGCAGTTCTTC
CDR3 protein: CSTVPGTSVNEQFF

D gene: .
clone size: few
V gene: TRBV10-3
J gene: TRBJ1-6
CDR3 DNA: TGTGCCATCAATGGGAACAATTCACCCCTCCACTTT
CDR3 protein: CAINGNNSPLHF

D gene: .
clone size: .
V gene: TRBV20-1
J gene: TRBJ2-7
CDR3 DNA: TGCAGTGCTAAGGGGCCGGGGGCCTCCTCCTACAATGAGCAGTACTTC
CDR3 protein: CSAKGPGASSYNEQYF

D gene: TRBD1
clone size: .
V gene: TRBV15
J gene: TRBJ2-3
CDR3 DNA: TGTGCCACCAGCAGTGGACAGGTCGTCACAGATACGCAGTATTTT
CDR3 protein: CATSSGQVVTDTQYF

D gene: TRBD1
clone size: .
V gene: TRBV7-9
J gene: TRBJ1-4
CDR3 DNA: TGTGCCAGCAGCTTAACAGGGGCCCAGCGTGTTAATGAAAAACTGTTTTTT
CDR3 protein: CASSLTGAQRVNEKLFF

D gene: .
clone size: .
V gene: TRBV4-2
J gene: TRBJ2-1
CDR3 DNA: TGTGCCAGCCGGGGAGAAGGGCGGGTCGACAATGAGCAGTTCTTC
CDR3 protein: CASRGEGRVDNEQFF

D gene: .
clone size: many
V gene: TRBV5-1
J gene: TRBJ2-7
CDR3 DNA: TGCGCCAGCAGAAATCTCGGGGGCTCCTACGAGCAGTACTTC
CDR3 protein: CASRNLGGSYEQYF

D gene: .
clone size: few
V gene: TRBV5-1
J gene: TRBJ1-5
CDR3 DNA: TGCGCCAGCAGGACGGGGGTGGCAAGCAATCAGCCCCAGCATTTT
CDR3 protein: CASRTGVASNQPQHF